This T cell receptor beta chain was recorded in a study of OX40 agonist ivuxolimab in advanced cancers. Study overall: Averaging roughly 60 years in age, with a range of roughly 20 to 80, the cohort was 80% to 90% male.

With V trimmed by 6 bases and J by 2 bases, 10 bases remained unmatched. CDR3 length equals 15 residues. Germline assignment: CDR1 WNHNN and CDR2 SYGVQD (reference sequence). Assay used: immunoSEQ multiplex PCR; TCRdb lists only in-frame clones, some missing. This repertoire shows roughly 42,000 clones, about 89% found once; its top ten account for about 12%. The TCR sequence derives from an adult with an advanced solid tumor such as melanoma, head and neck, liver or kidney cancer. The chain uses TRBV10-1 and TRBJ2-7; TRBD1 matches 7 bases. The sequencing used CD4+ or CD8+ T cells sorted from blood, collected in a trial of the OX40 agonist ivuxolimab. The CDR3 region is CASSDLGQVAYEQYF. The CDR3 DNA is TGCGCCAGCAGCGATTTAGGACAGGTGGCCTACGAGCAGTACTTC.